The T cell receptor (beta chain) under discussion was sequenced for a study of OX40 agonist ivuxolimab in advanced cancers. Background on the study: Each patient was given ivuxolimab into a vein every 2 weeks, at 0.01 to 10 mg/kg.

Assay: immunoSEQ multiplex PCR; the TCRdb copy retains only in-frame clones and omits some. The sample consists of roughly 80,000 clones, around 85% of them appearing once. Trimming left V 3 bases short and J 4 bases short, with 13 bases between. Germline lookup yields CDR1 MGHDK and CDR2 SYGVNS. The CDR3 runs 14 residues. Study-wide results and limits: Normalized expansion of T-cell clones was also low for some nonresponders. Clonal expansion from baseline to week 6 occurred in both CD4+ and CD8+ T cells.

Regarding this clone: Its specificity is unknown.

The source was CD4+ or CD8+ T cells sorted from blood, collected in a trial of the OX40 agonist ivuxolimab. This receptor was identified in an adult with an advanced solid tumor such as melanoma, head and neck, liver or kidney cancer. The gene calls are TRBV25-1 and TRBJ2-7, with D tentatively TRBD1 (6 bases). DNA for the CDR3: TGTGCCAGCAGTGAGCAGGGGTTACGGTACGAGCAGTACTTC. It specifies CASSEQGLRYEQYF.